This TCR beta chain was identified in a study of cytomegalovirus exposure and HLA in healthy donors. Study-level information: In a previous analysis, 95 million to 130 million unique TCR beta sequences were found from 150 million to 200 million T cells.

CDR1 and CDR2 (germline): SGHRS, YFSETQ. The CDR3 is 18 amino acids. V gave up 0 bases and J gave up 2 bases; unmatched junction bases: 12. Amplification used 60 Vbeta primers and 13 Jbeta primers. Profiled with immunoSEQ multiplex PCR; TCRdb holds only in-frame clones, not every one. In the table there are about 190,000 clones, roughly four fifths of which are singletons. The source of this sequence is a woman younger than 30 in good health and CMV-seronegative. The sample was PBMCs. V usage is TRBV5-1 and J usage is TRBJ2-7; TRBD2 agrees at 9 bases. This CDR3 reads CASSLGGSGGLTAYEQYF. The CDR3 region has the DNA TGCGCCAGCAGCTTGGGGGGTAGCGGGGGTTTGACCGCCTACGAGCAGTACTTC.